Below, 10 T cell receptor beta chains from the same sample are listed, as sequenced in a study of blood T cells in healthy people across ages. The second PCR ran about 6 to 11 cycles with a sample-barcoded 5' primer and J-beta primers. MiXCR, run by TCRdb on the 5' RACE reads, gives a single entry per CDR3 protein. Of roughly 500,000 distinct CDR3 sequences listed, about 24% were seen once; the top ten hold just under 9%. The data also belong to a second study, concerning T cells of mothers and their children.

The sample comprised blood. The receptor set was obtained from a boy aged 5-17 years in good health.

This chain uses TRBV28 with TRBJ2-7; TRBD2 agrees at 13 bases. Germline V gene sequence: CDR1 MDHEN, CDR2 SYDVKM. V lost 5 bases, J lost 5 bases, and 9 bases stayed unmatched. CDR3 length: 16 residues. CDR3 in amino acids: CASSIGTSGVGDEQYF. CDR3 DNA sequence: TGTGCCAGCAGTATCGGGACTAGCGGGGTGGGGGACGAGCAGTACTTC.

The chain is built from TRBV4-1 and TRBJ2-3; 9 bases are a match to TRBD1. This CDR3 contains 14 residues. V lost 4 bases, J lost 3 bases, and 2 bases stayed unmatched. CDR1 and CDR2 from the germline V gene are MGHRA and YSYEKL. The CDR3 coding sequence is TGCGCCAGCAGCCGCGGACAGGGGACAGATACGCAGTATTTT. Protein: CASSRGQGTDTQYF.

This chain joins TRBV30 and TRBJ2-7; maybe TRBD1 (7 bases). CDR1 is GTSNPN and CDR2 is SVGIG in the germline V gene (reference sequence). CDR3 length: 17 amino acids. Trimming pared 0 bases from V and 2 bases from J, leaving 20 bases between. Here the CDR3 reads CAWSVWWGQGGTYEQYF. CDR3 coding DNA: TGTGCCTGGAGTGTATGGTGGGGCCAGGGGGGAACCTACGAGCAGTACTTC.

This clonotype was detected a few times. The genes are TRBV30 and TRBJ1-1; tentatively, D is TRBD1 (6 bases). Germline V CDR1 and CDR2: GTSNPN, SVGIG (reference sequence). The CDR3 runs 13 residues. Trimming took off 2 bases at V and 7 bases at J, with 14 bases between the two ends. CDR3 in DNA: TGTGCCTGGAGTTACGCAGGGGCGGTTGAAGCTTTCTTT. This gives the protein CAWSYAGAVEAFF. Filled out from reference TRBV30 and TRBJ1-1, the complete variable domain reads SQTIHQWPATLVQPVGSPLSLECTVEGTSNPNLYWYRQAAGRGLQLLFYSVGIGQISSEVPQNLSASRPQDRQFILSSKKLLLSDSGFYLCAWSYAGAVEAFFGQGTRLTVV.

This clonotype came up many times. The J gene is TRBJ1-4, the V gene TRBV28; TRBD1 aligns across 9 bases. V lost 5 bases to trimming and J lost 3 bases; unmatched junction nucleotides: 4. The CDR3 loop spans 15 amino acids. Germline V lookup: CDR1 MDHEN, CDR2 SYDVKM. The CDR3 here is CASSVTGGSNEKLFF. CDR3 bases: TGTGCCAGCAGTGTGACAGGGGGATCTAATGAAAAACTGTTTTTT.

This sequence joins TRBV7-2 and TRBJ2-2; TRBD2 matches 11 bases. V was clipped by 4 bases and J by 0 bases; unmatched bases: 10. This CDR3 contains 19 residues. CDR1 and CDR2 from the germline V gene are SGHTA and FQGNSA. The DNA for the CDR3 is TGTGCCAGCAGCTCGTCGGGACTAGCGGTGTGGGCGAACACCGGGGAGCTGTTTTTT. Translating it yields CASSSSGLAVWANTGELFF.

This clonotype came up a few times. Because the CDR3 is missing its conserved closing phenylalanine or tryptophan, this is likely a read error. V gene TRBV29-1 combines with J gene TRBJ2-1; D is perhaps TRBD1 (5 bases). Trimming took 4 bases from V and 1 from J, leaving 8 bases between them. The germline V gene encodes CDR1 SQVTM and CDR2 ANQGSEA. The CDR3 contains 13 residues. CDR3 amino acids: CSVATASYNEQFL. Here the CDR3 DNA reads TGCAGCGTTGCGACAGCTTCCTACAATGAGCAGTTCCTC.

The chain links TRBV23-1 to TRBJ2-7; no clear D gene. TRBV23-1 carries the ORF label, with uncertain function. Trimming stripped 4 bases from V and 3 bases from J, with 13 bases between. This CDR3 region has 14 residues. The CDR3 loop reads CASSPSDIHYEQYF. DNA for the CDR3: TGCGCCAGCAGTCCCTCTGATATCCACTACGAGCAGTACTTC.

This clonotype has just a few counts. This chain connects TRBV6-2 or TRBV6-3 to TRBJ2-5; TRBD1 aligns across 10 bases. Unmatched junction bases numbered 14, after V lost 10 bases and J lost 3 bases. The CDR3 is 16 amino acids. Germline V gives CDR1 MNHEY, CDR2 SVGEGT. DNA for the CDR3: TGTGCCACCAGACCCCTCGGGACAGGGGCGGAAGAGACCCAGTACTTC. It specifies CATRPLGTGAEETQYF.

This clonotype was counted only a few times. The V call is TRBV12-3 or TRBV12-4, the J call TRBJ2-7, with D hard to call. This CDR3 spans 15 amino acids. Deletions cut 3 bases from V and 0 bases from J, with 12 bases between. In DNA, the CDR3 is TGTGCCAGCAGTTTCAGGACGCAGAGCTCCTACGAGCAGTACTTC. It encodes CASSFRTQSSYEQYF.